The present TCR beta chain was sequenced within a study of T cells in localized non-small cell lung cancer (dated by TCRdb to 2020 to 2021). Background for the entire study: T cell repertoires of about 240 early-stage NSCLC patients were analyzed, with tumors being compared against uninvolved tumor-adjacent lungs. The cohort comprised approximately 240 treatment-naïve NSCLC patients with resected, localized lung tumors. NSCLC patients had a mean age of approximately 66 years, and 129 were male and about a hundred female.

The immunoSEQ Assay was used to sequence TCR beta CDR3 regions from DNA. The authors' pipeline ran thus. To compute T cell density, TCR beta template counts were normalized to usable DNA, which was estimated by amplifying housekeeping genes. Using the preseqR package, richness was estimated by extrapolating to 120,000 templates for tissue samples and 400,000 templates for PBMC samples. Clonality was defined by subtracting Pielou's evenness from one. Tissue-enriched TCRs were identified through differential abundance testing performed on productive amino-acid clonotypes, with a minimum total count of 5 and an alpha of 0.1. The Jaccard Index and the Morisita Overlap Index were used to measure how much the repertoires overlapped between compartments. GLIPH clustered TCR beta CDR3s with public tetramer-defined viral CDR3s; viral motifs required at least three viral sequences plus V-gene enrichment. Imported from immuneACCESS, the table was reduced by TCRdb to in-frame sequences with V and J called. These copies leave out some clones; in studies compared against another copy, an unresolved V gene accounts for under half, and the cause of the remainder is not known. The DNA gave D and trimming, while V, J and clone size come from that table. The sample records fewer than 35,000 clones, under 90% of which are singletons. In total, the top ten clones hold roughly 4.2% of the sample.

Study-level results and caveats: Uninvolved tumor-adjacent lung showed the highest T cell clonality, higher than tumor, which suggests more focused antigenic responses in the uninvolved tumor-adjacent lung. Multi-region tumor sequencing was not performed, so intratumor heterogeneity could not be excluded. Longer overall survival was associated with higher T cell density in blood, whereas shorter survival was associated with higher clonality in adjacent lung. A median of roughly 60 of the top 100 tumor clones turned up in the paired uninvolved adjacent lung, and 25 to 30 of those clones also ranked among the top 100 of that same adjacent lung. Since the design was exploratory, TCR variables were selected using unadjusted p-values with no false-discovery rate correction.

At diagnosis, peripheral blood, uninvolved tumor-adjacent lung and tumor were collected and were preserved as a mix of fresh-frozen and FFPE material. For TCR repertoire profiling, blood samples were analyzed in the form of peripheral blood mononuclear cells. In regard to this clone: This receptor's antigen is unknown. Base qualities are missing; no much larger clone stands one base away.

Trimming takes 4 bases off V and 6 bases off J; junction bases not matched to a gene: 12. According to the germline V gene, CDR1 reads SGHTA and CDR2 reads FQGNSA. The CDR3 sequence holds 15 residues, the cysteine and phenylalanine included. The DNA shown is the 45-base CDR3, in frame from base 1. In this chain, TRBV7-2 is recombined with TRBJ2-7; a stretch of 7 junction bases matches TRBD2. This sample comprised peripheral blood, obtained before any cancer treatment. This TCR was sampled from a male donor aged 60 or over with stage III lung adenocarcinoma. The DNA is as follows: TGTGCCAGCAGCTCCACGGGGGGTAGAGAAACCGAGCAGTACTTC. It is translated as CASSSTGGRETEQYF.